Each of the 12 T cell receptor beta chains below was sequenced from the same sample in a study of prognosis after radiotherapy for stage I lung cancer (dated by TCRdb to the early 2020s). Data came from an Illumina HiSeq 3000. The TCR beta CDR3 region was amplified from genomic DNA by two rounds of multiplex PCR. The first PCR round used primers specific to each TRBV and TRBJ gene, with sequences filed in Chinese patent CN105087789A. TCRdb's own reprocessing of the public reads used fastp at Q25 and MiXCR and kept productive beta chains. Records with the same CDR3 protein are collapsed into one entry carrying the most frequent genes and DNA. The sample table records over 8,500 distinct CDR3 sequences; 55% to 65% of these occur just once. Jointly, the top ten make up around 18% of the sample. Sequenced here: PBMCs, sampled before or after stereotactic body radiation therapy (not recorded which). Source of these receptors: a donor aged 50 or older with non-small cell lung cancer.

Of note for this clonotype: This likely stems from a read error, as it lies one base from a far larger clone. This sequence joins TRBV6-1 and TRBJ1-4, with 9 bases that match TRBD1. The CDR3 consists of 18 residues. V lost 7 bases, J lost 4 bases, and 16 bases stayed unmatched. Germline CDR1 reads MNHNS; CDR2 reads SASEGT. This CDR3 is CASISTGGPRALNEKLFF. CDR3 DNA: TGTGCCAGCATTTCGACAGGGGGGCCGCGGGCCCTTAATGAAAAACTGTTTTTT.

This clonotype occurred many times. The chain uses TRBV6-6 and TRBJ1-1; 7 positions agree with TRBD1. Germline trimming cut 0 bases from V and 0 bases from J; bases unmatched to any gene: 1. Germline V gene sequence: CDR1 MNHNY, CDR2 SVGAGI (reference sequence). This CDR3 has 15 amino acids. The CDR3 reads CASSYSGQLNTEAFF. CDR3 coding DNA: TGTGCCAGCAGTTACTCGGGACAGTTGAACACTGAAGCTTTCTTT.

This clonotype was observed at least ten times. The gene calls are TRBV6-2 or TRBV6-3 and TRBJ1-2, with D tentatively TRBD1 (6 bases). With 5 bases removed from V and 4 bases from J, the gap between germline ends came to 8 bases. CDR1 and CDR2 (germline): MNHEY, SVGEGT. The CDR3 is made up of 12 amino acids. CDR3 residues: CASSQGTYGYTF. CDR3 DNA sequence: TGTGCCAGCAGTCAGGGGACCTATGGCTACACCTTC.

The chain has TRBV12-3 or TRBV12-4 and TRBJ2-1; 11 positions match TRBD1. The CDR3 covers 14 residues. V dropped 9 bases and J dropped 6; count of bases not matched to a gene: 7. The CDR3 loop is CASTGTGGFNEQFF. The CDR3 DNA is TGTGCCAGTACCGGGACAGGGGGTTTCAATGAGCAGTTCTTC.

CDR3 DNA: TGTGCCAGCAGCCCACAGGGGCGCAATGAGCAGTTCTTC. It translates to CASSPQGRNEQFF. The J gene is TRBJ2-1, the V gene TRBV6-1, with 7 nucleotides matching TRBD1. Germline V gives CDR1 MNHNS, CDR2 SASEGT. The trim removed 6 bases at V and 6 bases at J, leaving 5 bases unmatched. The CDR3 covers 13 residues.

There are many counts of this clonotype. The chain links TRBV18 to TRBJ1-1, with D possibly matching TRBD1 (6 bases). Deletions cut 1 base from V and 0 bases from J, with 6 bases between. Germline lookup yields CDR1 KGHSH and CDR2 LQKENI. The length of the CDR3 is 14 residues. The CDR3 DNA reads as TGTGCCAGCTCACCACGGGGGCTGAACACTGAAGCTTTCTTT. Residues: CASSPRGLNTEAFF.

The chain couples TRBV6-1 to TRBJ2-3; 7 nucleotides agree with TRBD1. Germline-derived CDR1 and CDR2 are MNHNS and SASEGT. This CDR3 region has 15 residues. V gave up 5 bases and J gave up 0 bases; unmatched junction bases: 5. This CDR3 reads CASSRQGRSTDTQYF. As DNA, the CDR3 is TGTGCCAGCAGTCGACAGGGAAGGAGCACAGATACGCAGTATTTT.

This clonotype was detected once. The chain joins TRBV20-1 to TRBJ2-7; 10 bases are a match to TRBD2. J gave up 7 bases and V 2 bases, and 8 bases lay outside the gene matches. CDR3 length equals 14 residues. From germline, CDR1 is DFQATT and CDR2 SNEGSKA (reference sequence). The CDR3 coding sequence is TGCAGTGCTAGAAGGACTAGCGGCCGCCGGGAGCAGTACTTC. Amino acids: CSARRTSGRREQYF.

The genes are TRBV28 and TRBJ1-1; TRBD1 matches at 9 bases. The CDR3 has 16 amino acids. V gave up 5 bases and J gave up 0 bases; unmatched junction bases: 7. CDR1 MDHEN and CDR2 SYDVKM come from the germline V gene. This CDR3 reads CASSPHGQGMNTEAFF. The CDR3 DNA reads as TGTGCCAGCAGTCCTCACGGACAGGGGATGAACACTGAAGCTTTCTTT.

Comments on this clonotype: Compared with germline, one end of the junction differs, possibly owing to a read error. This rearrangement joins TRBV4-1 to TRBJ1-4; D gene unclear. CDR1 MGHRA and CDR2 YSYEKL come from the germline V gene. The CDR3 spans 15 residues. Here the CDR3 reads CTSSQDRSTNEKLFF. Written as DNA, the CDR3 is TGCACCAGCAGCCAAGATCGATCAACTAATGAAAAACTGTTTTTT.

Within the sample, this clonotype is medium-sized. This CDR3 is CASSSGRKTDTQYF. CDR3 coding DNA: TGTGCCAGTAGTAGCGGGAGGAAGACAGATACGCAGTATTTT. The chain combines TRBV27 with TRBJ2-3; 10 bases are shared with TRBD2. The junction had 6 bases not matched to a gene; V was cut back by 9 bases and J by 3 bases. This CDR3 spans 14 amino acids. In germline, CDR1 is MNHEY, CDR2 SMNVEV (reference sequence).

By its share, this clonotype is medium-sized. The chain has TRBV2 and TRBJ2-2; D remains unclear. V lost 6 bases, J lost 3 bases, and 8 bases lay in between. The length of the CDR3 is 13 residues. Germline assignment: CDR1 SNHLY and CDR2 FYNNEI. The CDR3: CASSLEYTGELFF. The CDR3 region has the DNA TGTGCCAGCAGCCTAGAATACACCGGGGAGCTGTTTTTT.